These 2 T cell receptor beta chains originate from one sample sequenced in a study of blood T cell repertoires in COVID-19. TCRdb's table, derived via immunoSEQ multiplex PCR, lists solely in-frame clones and lacks some. The sample lists 220,000 or so clones; roughly 84% were seen once. Sequencing used peripheral blood. These receptor sequences come from a woman between 55 and 75 years old with acute or convalescent COVID-19.

The chain couples TRBV28 to TRBJ1-4, with D possibly being TRBD1 (6 bases). With 3 bases removed from V and 11 bases from J, the gap between germline ends came to 10 bases. Germline V gene sequence: CDR1 MDHEN, CDR2 SYDVKM. CDR3 length: 12 residues. The CDR3 region has the DNA TGTGCCAGCAGTTTCCGACAGGCGAAACTGTTTTTT. Its translation: CASSFRQAKLFF.

The chain recombines TRBV6-5 with TRBJ1-6; maybe TRBD1 (6 bases). This CDR3 spans 13 amino acids. Deletions cut 6 bases from V and 11 bases from J, with 14 bases between. Per the germline V gene, CDR1 is MNHEY and CDR2 is SVGAGI. CDR3 sequence reads: CASSGQNLTPLHF. DNA for the CDR3: TGTGCCAGCAGCGGACAGAACTTAACACCCCTCCACTTT.